The 28 T cell receptor beta chains below all came from one sample that was sequenced in a study of shared clonotypes between healthy human individuals. The table came from immunoSEQ multiplex PCR; TCRdb's copy has only in-frame clones and leaves some out. The repertoire holds over a million clones, with 98% as singletons. Sequencing input: naive CD4+ T cells sorted from blood. Subset: CD45RA+ positively selected. The receptors originated from a man aged 25 to 40 in good health.

The chain carries TRBV7-9 and TRBJ2-1; either TRBD1 or TRBD2 may fit D (7 bases each). CDR3 length: 14 residues. The germline gives CDR1 SEHNR, CDR2 FQNEAQ (reference sequence). V lost 3 bases to trimming and J lost 8 bases, with 14 bases between them. The CDR3 loop is CASSFSRGRDEQFF. In DNA form, the CDR3 reads TGTGCCAGCAGCTTCAGCAGGGGGAGGGATGAGCAGTTCTTC.

This rearrangement joins TRBV5-1 to TRBJ2-1, with TRBD2 as a possible D gene (6 bases). This CDR3 contains 15 residues. The germline CDR1 and CDR2 sequences are SGHRS and YFSETQ. V dropped 6 bases and J dropped 0 bases, with 13 bases sitting between them. The CDR3 is CASKIAAVSYNEQFF. The CDR3 DNA sequence: TGCGCCAGCAAAATAGCGGCGGTCTCCTACAATGAGCAGTTCTTC.

This chain's CDR3 is CAISVLPSDNEQFF. The CDR3 DNA reads as TGTGCCATCAGTGTACTGCCGTCCGACAATGAGCAGTTCTTC. The chain uses TRBV10-3 and TRBJ2-1, with D hard to call. This CDR3 has 14 residues. Trimming removed 4 bases at V and 5 bases at J, with 12 bases between. The germline CDR1 and CDR2 sequences are ENHRY and SYGVKD.

V usage is TRBV5-8 and J usage is TRBJ2-3, with D possibly matching TRBD1 (5 bases). Per germline, CDR1 SGHTS and CDR2 YDEGEE. Trimming left V 4 bases short and J 2 bases short, with 17 bases between. The CDR3 covers 16 residues. CDR3 amino acids: CASSEQGVLPTDTQYF. The CDR3 DNA sequence: TGTGCCAGCAGCGAGCAAGGGGTTCTACCCACAGATACGCAGTATTTT.

In this sample, this clone turned up once. The rearrangement uses TRBV2 and TRBJ2-7, with D unclear. The V end was cut by 0 bases, the J end by 5 bases, with 11 bases between. The germline gives CDR1 SNHLY, CDR2 FYNNEI. The CDR3 is 14 residues long. The CDR3 loop reads CASSEATALDEQYF. CDR3 sequence (DNA): TGTGCCAGCAGTGAAGCTACAGCTTTAGACGAGCAGTACTTC.

The gene calls are TRBV5-1 and TRBJ2-5; 7 bases are shared with TRBD1. V shed 4 bases, J shed 4 bases, and the junction held 4 bases outside the gene matches. This CDR3 region has 13 residues. Germline lookup yields CDR1 SGHRS and CDR2 YFSETQ. The CDR3 loop reads CASSSRGPETQYF. The CDR3 nucleotides read TGCGCCAGCAGCAGTAGGGGGCCAGAGACCCAGTACTTC.

The V and J genes are TRBV19 and TRBJ2-3; D unclear. Germline values: CDR1 LNHDA, CDR2 SQIVND (reference sequence). This CDR3 region has 13 residues. With 6 bases removed from V and 10 bases from J, the gap between germline ends came to 17 bases. The CDR3 DNA reads as TGTGCCAGTAGCCGTGACTCGGACGGCCCGCAGTATTTT. This gives the protein CASSRDSDGPQYF.

This chain joins TRBV2 and TRBJ2-7, with a possible D match to TRBD2 (5 bases). V lost 7 bases and J 1 base, leaving 14 bases between the germline ends. Germline CDR1 and CDR2: SNHLY and FYNNEI. This CDR3 comprises 14 residues. The CDR3 protein is CASTLPGKSYEQYF. The CDR3 nucleotides read TGTGCCAGCACACTGCCCGGGAAATCCTACGAGCAGTACTTC.

The chain recombines TRBV29-1 with TRBJ1-2; D not resolved. The V gene's germline CDR1 is SQVTM and CDR2 ANQGSEA. CDR3 size: 14 residues. Trimming removed 6 bases at V and 4 bases at J, with 18 bases between. The CDR3 sequence: CSVPMRALSYGYTF. The CDR3 nucleotides are TGCAGCGTCCCCATGAGGGCGTTATCCTATGGCTACACCTTC. The full variable domain, rest sourced from reference TRBV29-1 and TRBJ1-2, is SAVISQKPSRDICQRGTSLTIQCQVDSQVTMMFWYRQQPGQSLTLIATANQGSEATYESGFVIDKFPISRPNLTFSTLTVSNMSPEDSSIYLCSVPMRALSYGYTFGSGTRLTVV.

The gene calls are TRBV9 and TRBJ1-2; 9 bases fit TRBD1. This CDR3 region has 12 residues. Trimming cost V 6 bases and J 10 bases; bases outside gene matches: 7. In germline, CDR1 is SGDLS, CDR2 YYNGEE. CDR3 DNA: TGTGCCAGCACCAGTTGGACAGGGGACTACACCTTC. It yields the protein CASTSWTGDYTF.

This clone was seen a single time. The gene calls are TRBV5-4 and TRBJ2-3; D gene ambiguous. V lost 0 bases and J 4 bases, leaving 9 bases between the germline ends. CDR1 is SGHNT, CDR2 YYREEE, per germline (reference sequence). There are 14 residues in the CDR3. CDR3 coding DNA: TGTGCCAGCAGCTTGGGTAGTAACGCAGATACGCAGTATTTT. The encoded protein is CASSLGSNADTQYF. Variable domain in full (rest from reference TRBV5-4 and TRBJ2-3): ETGVTQSPTHLIKTRGQQVTLRCSSQSGHNTVSWYQQALGQGPQFIFQYYREEENGRGNFPPRFSGLQFPNYSSELNVNALELDDSALYLCASSLGSNADTQYFGPGTRLTVL.

The rearrangement uses TRBV10-3 and TRBJ2-1; 13 positions match TRBD2. CDR1 is ENHRY and CDR2 is SYGVKD in the germline V gene. The CDR3 covers 16 residues. J gave up 5 bases and V 6 bases, and 7 bases lay outside the gene matches. The CDR3 DNA sequence: TGTGCCATCAGCGATAAAGGGACTAGCGGGAACAATGAGCAGTTCTTC. Translation gives CAISDKGTSGNNEQFF.

The chain joins TRBV18 to TRBJ2-1; 9 nucleotides align to TRBD2. V gave up 2 bases and J gave up 7 bases; unmatched junction bases: 9. Germline V CDR1 and CDR2: KGHSH, LQKENI. The CDR3 is 16 amino acids. This CDR3 reads CASSPYSGTSMNEQFF. In nucleotides, the CDR3 is TGTGCCAGCTCACCATATTCCGGGACTAGCATGAATGAGCAGTTCTTC.

This sequence joins TRBV5-1 and TRBJ2-7; TRBD1 aligns across 7 bases. J was trimmed by 2 bases and V by 4 bases; bases with no gene match: 3. The CDR3 is 13 residues long. Germline CDR1 and CDR2: SGHRS and YFSETQ. CDR3 protein: CASSDDRAYEQYF. The CDR3 DNA sequence: TGCGCCAGCAGCGATGACAGGGCCTACGAGCAGTACTTC.

The chain employs TRBV28 and TRBJ2-7; 9 bases map to TRBD1. The CDR3 has 11 amino acids. The junction had 0 bases not matched to a gene; V was cut back by 3 bases and J by 9 bases. Germline V gene sequence: CDR1 MDHEN, CDR2 SYDVKM. DNA for the CDR3: TGTGCCAGCAGTTTGACAGGGGGGCAGTACTTC. This translates into CASSLTGGQYF.

Note on this clone: The junction departs from germline at one end; a sequencing error may be responsible. In DNA, the CDR3 is TGTGCTAGCAGCGCACTCTCCCAAGAGACCCAGTACTTC. Translation: CASSALSQETQYF. The chain employs TRBV7-7 and TRBJ2-5, with D hard to call. The germline gives CDR1 SSHAT, CDR2 FNYEAQ (reference sequence). This CDR3 is 13 amino acids long.

This clone is a singleton in its sample. The chain recombines TRBV10-3 with TRBJ2-3; possible D gene TRBD2, 6 bases. Looked up from germline, CDR1 is ENHRY and CDR2 is SYGVKD. The CDR3 sequence is 15 residues long. V was trimmed by 0 bases and J by 5 bases, leaving 12 bases between them. In nucleotides, the CDR3 is TGTGCCATCAGTGAGTCGTCGGGAGCAGGAGATACGCAGTATTTT. The encoded protein is CAISESSGAGDTQYF.

The rearrangement uses TRBV5-4 and TRBJ2-7; 11 bases line up with TRBD2. V lost 4 bases, J lost 4 bases, and 4 bases stayed unmatched. Germline CDR1 is SGHNT and CDR2 is YYREEE (reference sequence). The CDR3 loop spans 14 amino acids. This CDR3 reads CASSTSGSSYEQYF. As DNA, the CDR3 is TGTGCCAGCAGCACTAGCGGGAGTTCGTACGAGCAGTACTTC.

The chain has TRBV28 and TRBJ2-4; a weak D match, TRBD1 (5 bases). The CDR3 extends over 16 amino acids. V was clipped by 4 bases and J by 0 bases, with 13 bases between them. The germline V gene has CDR1 MDHEN and CDR2 SYDVKM. The CDR3 region is CASSWVDRGAKNIQYF. CDR3 coding DNA: TGTGCCAGCAGTTGGGTAGATAGGGGAGCCAAAAACATTCAGTACTTC.

This clone was seen only once. This chain uses TRBV5-1 with TRBJ2-7, with D possibly being TRBD2 (5 bases). This CDR3 has 15 residues. Germline CDR1 and CDR2: SGHRS and YFSETQ. Deletions cut 0 bases from V and 2 bases from J, with 12 bases between. The CDR3 reads CASSLASSRPYEQYF. The CDR3 DNA sequence: TGCGCCAGCAGCTTGGCCTCTAGCCGCCCCTACGAGCAGTACTTC.

The rearrangement joins TRBV1 to TRBJ2-1; TRBD1, the table's D call, lacks a check against the DNA. TRBV1 is marked as a pseudogene. The CDR3 has 16 residues. CDR3 bases: TGCACCAGCAGCAGGGGCGGAGACAGAAGCTACAATGAGCAGTTCTTC. This gives the protein CTSSRGGDRSYNEQFF.

The CDR3 here is CASSYRGYKMNEQFF. Here the CDR3 DNA reads TGTGCCAGCAGCTACCGGGGGTATAAAATGAATGAGCAGTTCTTC. The V call is TRBV7-2, the J call TRBJ2-1; TRBD2 is a possible D gene (6 bases). Germline CDR1 reads SGHTA; CDR2 reads FQGNSA. V gave up 4 bases and J gave up 7 bases, with 17 bases separating them. The CDR3 has 15 residues.

V gene TRBV25-1 combines with J gene TRBJ2-1, with D perhaps given as TRBD1 or TRBD2 (6 bases each). The length of the CDR3 is 16 residues. The V and J ends lost 2 bases and 13 bases respectively, with 24 bases between them. Germline CDR1 and CDR2: MGHDK and SYGVNS. CDR3 protein: CASSERGTGAREAQFF. CDR3 nucleotides: TGTGCCAGCAGTGAAAGGGGGACTGGAGCGAGGGAGGCCCAGTTCTTC.

Worth noting for this clone: Distinct nucleotide sequences in the sample also encode this CDR3. This chain connects TRBV7-6 to TRBJ2-2, with D hard to call. Germline values: CDR1 SGHVS, CDR2 FNYEAQ. V was clipped by 1 base and J by 6 bases, with 6 bases between them. The CDR3 is made up of 13 amino acids. The DNA of the CDR3 is TGTGCCAGCAGCTTAGTTCAGTCCGGGGAGCTGTTTTTT. Its translation: CASSLVQSGELFF.

The chain employs TRBV6-1 and TRBJ2-5, with D possibly being TRBD1 (6 bases). CDR1 and CDR2 (germline): MNHNS, SASEGT. Trimming removed 3 bases at V and 9 bases at J, with 14 bases between. The CDR3 contains 13 residues. The CDR3, as DNA: TGTGCCAGCAGTGACACAGGGCCCGGGGCCCAGTACTTC. Residues: CASSDTGPGAQYF.

The chain joins TRBV7-9 to TRBJ1-2; D is undetermined. This CDR3 spans 13 amino acids. Between the trimmed V and J ends, which lost 3 bases and 4 bases, there was a span of 9 bases. Germline V gives CDR1 SEHNR, CDR2 FQNEAQ (reference sequence). CDR3 amino acids: CASSLNVPYGYTF. The CDR3 DNA is TGTGCCAGCAGCTTGAACGTCCCCTATGGCTACACCTTC.

The rearrangement joins TRBV7-2 to TRBJ1-4; D might be TRBD1 (5 bases). V was pared by 4 bases and J by 3 bases, with 12 bases between. The CDR3 extends over 15 amino acids. Germline CDR1 is SGHTA and CDR2 is FQGNSA. DNA for the CDR3: TGTGCCAGCAGCTGGAGGGGCTCAGCTAATGAAAAACTGTTTTTT. Translated: CASSWRGSANEKLFF.

V and J are TRBV29-1 and TRBJ2-7; D might be TRBD1 (6 bases). Between the trimmed V and J ends, which lost 5 bases and 3 bases, there was a span of 17 bases. Germline V lookup: CDR1 SQVTM, CDR2 ANQGSEA. There are 14 residues in the CDR3. CDR3 DNA sequence: TGCAGCGTTATCTGGACAGTAGGTTTCTACGAGCAGTACTTC. It codes for CSVIWTVGFYEQYF.